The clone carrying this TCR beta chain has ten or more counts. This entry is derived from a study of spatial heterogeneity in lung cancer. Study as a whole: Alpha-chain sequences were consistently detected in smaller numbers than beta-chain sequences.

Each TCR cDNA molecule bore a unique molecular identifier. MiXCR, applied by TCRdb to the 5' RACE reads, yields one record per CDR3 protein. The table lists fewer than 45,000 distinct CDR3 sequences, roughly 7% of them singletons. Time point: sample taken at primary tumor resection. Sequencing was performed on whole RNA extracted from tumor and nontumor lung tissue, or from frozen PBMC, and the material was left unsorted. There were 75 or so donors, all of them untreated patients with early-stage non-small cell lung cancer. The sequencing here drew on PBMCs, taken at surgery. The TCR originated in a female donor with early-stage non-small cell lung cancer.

Here the CDR3 reads CASSGESETGADTQYF. The CDR3, as DNA: TGTGCCAGCAGTGGAGAATCCGAGACAGGAGCAGATACGCAGTATTTT. The V call is TRBV25-1, the J call TRBJ2-3; TRBD1 is a possible D gene (6 bases). CDR3 length equals 16 residues. Deletions cut 4 bases from V and 4 bases from J, with 18 bases between. The germline gives CDR1 MGHDK, CDR2 SYGVNS.